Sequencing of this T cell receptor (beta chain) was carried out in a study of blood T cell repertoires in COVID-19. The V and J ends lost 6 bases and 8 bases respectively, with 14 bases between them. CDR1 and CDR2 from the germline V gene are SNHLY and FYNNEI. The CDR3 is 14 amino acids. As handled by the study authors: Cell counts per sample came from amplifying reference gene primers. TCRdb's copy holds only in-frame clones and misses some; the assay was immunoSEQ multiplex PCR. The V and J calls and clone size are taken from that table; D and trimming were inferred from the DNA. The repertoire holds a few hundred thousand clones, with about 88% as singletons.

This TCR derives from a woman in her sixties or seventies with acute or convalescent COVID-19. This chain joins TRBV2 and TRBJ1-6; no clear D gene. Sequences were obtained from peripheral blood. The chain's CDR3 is CASSRTPGDSPLHF. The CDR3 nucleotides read TGTGCCAGCAGCCGGACCCCCGGGGATTCACCCCTCCACTTT. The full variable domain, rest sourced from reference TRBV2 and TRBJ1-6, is EPEVTQTPSHQVTQMGQEVILRCVPISNHLYFYWYRQILGQKVEFLVSFYNNEISEKSEIFDDQFSVERPDGSNFTLKIRSTKLEDSAMYFCASSRTPGDSPLHFGNGTRLTVT.